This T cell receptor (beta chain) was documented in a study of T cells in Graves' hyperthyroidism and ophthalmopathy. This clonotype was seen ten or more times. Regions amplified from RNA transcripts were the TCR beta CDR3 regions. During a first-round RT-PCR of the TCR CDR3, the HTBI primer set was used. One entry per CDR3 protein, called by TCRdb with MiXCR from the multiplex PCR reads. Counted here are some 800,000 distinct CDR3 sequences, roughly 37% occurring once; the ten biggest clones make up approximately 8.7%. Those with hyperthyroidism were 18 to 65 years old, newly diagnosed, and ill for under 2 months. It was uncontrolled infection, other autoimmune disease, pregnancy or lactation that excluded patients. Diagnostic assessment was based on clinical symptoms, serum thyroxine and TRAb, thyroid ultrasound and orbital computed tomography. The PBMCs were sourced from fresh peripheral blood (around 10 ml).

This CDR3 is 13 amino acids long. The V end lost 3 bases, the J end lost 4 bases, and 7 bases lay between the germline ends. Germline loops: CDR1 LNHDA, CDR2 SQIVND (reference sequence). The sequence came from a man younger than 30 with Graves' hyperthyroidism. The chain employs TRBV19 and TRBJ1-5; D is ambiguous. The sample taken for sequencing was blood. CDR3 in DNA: TGTGCCAGTAGTATCGGCGGGAATCAGCCCCAGCATTTT. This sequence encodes CASSIGGNQPQHF.